This TCR beta chain stems from a study of OX40 agonist ivuxolimab in advanced cancers. With 0 bases removed from V and 3 bases from J, the gap between germline ends came to 13 bases. This CDR3 spans 16 amino acids. In germline, CDR1 is SGHDT, CDR2 YYEEEE. Assay: immunoSEQ multiplex PCR; the TCRdb copy retains only in-frame clones and omits some. Of under 75,000 clones listed, around 85% are singletons. Autoimmune disease history or systemic immunosuppression led to patients being barred. The TCR originated in an adult with an advanced solid tumor such as melanoma, head and neck, liver or kidney cancer. This sample comprised CD4+ or CD8+ T cells sorted from blood, obtained in a trial of the OX40 agonist ivuxolimab. The chain combines TRBV5-6 with TRBJ1-5; D is ambiguous. CDR3 in DNA: TGTGCCAGCAGCTTGGGGCCGGGGATGGTCAATCAGCCCCAGCATTTT. This translates into CASSLGPGMVNQPQHF.